These T cell receptor beta chains were read from a single sample in a study of Graves' ophthalmopathy and Graves' hyperthyroidism. MiXCR, applied by TCRdb to the multiplex PCR reads, yields one record per CDR3 protein. Of fewer than 650,000 distinct CDR3 sequences in the sample, 22% were seen once. The sequenced material came from peripheral blood. The receptors originated from a woman younger than 35 with stable Graves' hyperthyroidism. Some clones in this sample may be carry-over from other donors' samples. The CDR3 runs from the conserved cysteine through the conserved F or W. The D gene is left open where the match is weak. Where a row states a size, it is once, few, many or the class of an expanded clone; other rows omit it.

D	size	V	J	DNA	CDR3
.	many	TRBV27	TRBJ1-2	TGTGCCAGCAGTTCAGATGGGTTGGGCTACACCTTC	CASSSDGLGYTF
TRBD2	many	TRBV6-5	TRBJ2-1	TGTGCCAGCAGTTTAACGGGAGGGGTGAGGAATGAGCAGTTCTTC	CASSLTGGVRNEQFF
.	many	TRBV18	TRBJ1-2	TGTGCCAGCTCACCACCAAACGGTCCTGATGGCTACACCTTC	CASSPPNGPDGYTF
TRBD1	many	TRBV6-5	TRBJ1-2	TGTGCCAGCAGAACAGGGGGCAACAATTATGGCTACACCTTC	CASRTGGNNYGYTF
.	.	TRBV12-3/TRBV12-4	TRBJ2-2	TGTGCCAGCAGTTTAGCGCCGGTCGGCCGGGCGAACACCGGGGAGCTGTTTTTT	CASSLAPVGRANTGELFF
TRBD1	many	TRBV28	TRBJ2-5	TGTGCCAGCAGACCTCGAAAGACAGGGATAGAGACCCAGTACTTC	CASRPRKTGIETQYF
TRBD2	many	TRBV7-3	TRBJ2-7	TGTGCCAGCATCACTAGCGCGAGCTCTCCTTCCTACGAGCAGTACTTC	CASITSASSPSYEQYF
.	many	TRBV2	TRBJ2-2	TGTGCCAGCCAAGGACAGACCAACACCGGGGAGCTGTTTTTT	CASQGQTNTGELFF
TRBD1	.	TRBV7-8	TRBJ2-7	TGTGCCAGCAGCCCGGGACAGCTAGGGAACGAGCAGTACTTC	CASSPGQLGNEQYF
.	many	TRBV4-2	TRBJ2-5	TGTGCCAGCAGCCCGACCGCCACCCAGACCCAGTACTTC	CASSPTATQTQYF
TRBD1	many	TRBV6-5	TRBJ1-1	TGTGCCAGCAGTTCGGGACAGTTTGAAGCTTTCTTT	CASSSGQFEAFF
.	.	TRBV20-1	TRBJ1-5	TGCAGTGCTAACCGCAAAGATAGCAATCAGCCCCAGCATTTT	CSANRKDSNQPQHF
TRBD1	few	TRBV6-2/TRBV6-3	TRBJ1-5	TGTGCCAGCAAGGACAGGGCGAATCAGCCCCAGCATTTT	CASKDRANQPQHF
.	many	TRBV6-5	TRBJ2-2	TGTGCCAGCAGCTCTGACAGTTCCGGGGAGCTGTTTTTT	CASSSDSSGELFF
.	many	TRBV30	TRBJ1-6	TGTGCCTGGAGTGGACAGCAAACTGATCCCCTCCACTTT	CAWSGQQTDPLHF
TRBD1	many	TRBV12-3/TRBV12-4	TRBJ1-2	TGTGCCAGCAGTTCACGGACAGGGGAAGGCTACACCTTC	CASSSRTGEGYTF
.	few	TRBV2	TRBJ1-1	TGTGCCAGCAGTGATCCCCCGAACACTGAAGCTTTCTTT	CASSDPPNTEAFF
.	.	TRBV6-1	TRBJ2-1	TGTGCCGGATCTACCGACACAGCTACGGTCGATGAGCAGTTCTTC	CAGSTDTATVDEQFF
.	.	TRBV7-1	TRBJ2-6	TGTGCCAGCAGCTCGATGTGGGGGCAGAAAACAGAATCTGGGGCCAACGTCCTGACTTTC	CASSSMWGQKTESGANVLTF
.	.	TRBV6-5	TRBJ1-5	TGTGCCAGCAGTTACTCAACACCTATTAGCAATCAGCCCCAGCATTTT	CASSYSTPISNQPQHF
.	many	TRBV4-2	TRBJ2-7	TGTGCCAGCAGCCAAAGGGCCGTCGACGAGCAGTACTTC	CASSQRAVDEQYF
.	.	TRBV28	TRBJ1-2	TGTGCCAGCAGTTTAAGGCCCTTGCCTGGCTACACCTTC	CASSLRPLPGYTF
TRBD1	once	TRBV5-1	TRBJ2-7	TGCGCCAGCAGAAAGACAGGGACAGCCTACGAGCAGTACTTC	CASRKTGTAYEQYF
TRBD2	many	TRBV30	TRBJ2-5	TGTGCCTGGAGTGTACGCGGGGGATGGGAGACCCAGTACTTC	CAWSVRGGWETQYF
.	many	TRBV2	TRBJ1-3	TGTGCCATCAAGACAGACTCTGGAAACACCATATATTTT	CAIKTDSGNTIYF
.	many	TRBV28	TRBJ1-2	TGTGCCAGCAGTCCCCAGGCGTATGGCTACACCTTC	CASSPQAYGYTF
.	.	TRBV27	TRBJ2-4	TGTGCCAGCAGTTTAGGCTCGAGAGGTAGCATTCAGTACTTC	CASSLGSRGSIQYF
.	few	TRBV6-2/TRBV6-3	TRBJ2-1	TGTGCCAGCACCCTCCCCCCATACAATGAGCAGTTCTTC	CASTLPPYNEQFF
TRBD2	.	TRBV6-1	TRBJ2-5	TGTGCCAGCGGCGGCGGGGGGGCCTTAGAGACCCAGTACTTC	CASGGGGALETQYF
TRBD1	many	TRBV5-1	TRBJ2-7	TGCGCCAGCAGCCAGAAGCTGACAGGGGATAGCGAGCAGTACTTC	CASSQKLTGDSEQYF
.	.	TRBV27	TRBJ2-2	TGTGCCAGCAGTTTAAGATACTCGAACACCGGGGAGCTGTTTTTT	CASSLRYSNTGELFF
TRBD1	few	TRBV5-6	TRBJ1-5	TGTGCCAGCAGCGACGGACGACAGGGGAGCAATCAGCCCCAGCATTTT	CASSDGRQGSNQPQHF
.	many	TRBV12-3/TRBV12-4	TRBJ1-6	TGTGCCAGCAGCTCCACGGGACTCCTGAGCTCCTATAATTCACCCCTCCACTTT	CASSSTGLLSSYNSPLHF
.	.	TRBV20-1	TRBJ1-1	TGCAGTGCTAGAGACGGGGGGCCATCGAACACTGAAGCTTTCTTT	CSARDGGPSNTEAFF
TRBD2	.	TRBV6-5	TRBJ2-2	TGTGCCAGCAGTTCACTAGCGGGGAATGCGAACACCGGGGAGCTGTTTTTT	CASSSLAGNANTGELFF
.	.	TRBV6-2/TRBV6-3	TRBJ1-5	TGTGCCACCCAGGACGGGGGAAATCAGCCCCAGCATTTT	CATQDGGNQPQHF
TRBD1	many	TRBV2	TRBJ1-5	TGTGCCAGCACGTATGAGGGGGCTGATCAGCCCCAGCATTTT	CASTYEGADQPQHF
.	.	TRBV20-1	TRBJ2-7	TGCAGTGCTAGAGCTGATACTAGTTACTCCTACGAGCAGTACTTC	CSARADTSYSYEQYF
TRBD1	many	TRBV20-1	TRBJ1-1	TGCAGTGCCATGACTACAGGGGACACTGAAGCTTTCTTT	CSAMTTGDTEAFF
.	.	TRBV12-3/TRBV12-4	TRBJ1-5	TGTGCCAGCAGTTTATACAGGGCATACCGCAATCAGCCCCAGCATTTT	CASSLYRAYRNQPQHF
.	many	TRBV27	TRBJ1-2	TGTGCCAGCAGTTTATCGGCAGGGTGGGTTTTGAATGGCTACACCTTC	CASSLSAGWVLNGYTF
TRBD2	.	TRBV6-2/TRBV6-3	TRBJ2-5	TGTGCCAGCACCGGGCCGAAGAGCGGGGGGGCCGAAGAGACCCAGTACTTC	CASTGPKSGGAEETQYF
TRBD1	many	TRBV6-4	TRBJ1-1	TGTGCCAGCAGTCACGTCCCGGGACAGTTTATGAACACTGAAGCTTTCTTT	CASSHVPGQFMNTEAFF
TRBD1	many	TRBV6-2/TRBV6-3	TRBJ2-7	TGTGCCAGCAGCCGAGCCGGGACAGGGGGCTACCACGAGCAGTACTTC	CASSRAGTGGYHEQYF
.	many	TRBV15	TRBJ1-1	TGTGCCACCGTTCTGGGGGGCGCTGGGTCTCCTGAAGCTTTCTTT	CATVLGGAGSPEAFF
.	.	TRBV12-3/TRBV12-4	TRBJ2-2	TGTGCCAGCAGTTTCCCTTACGGACAGCCCCGAATTCGTTACACCGGGGAGCTGTTTTTT	CASSFPYGQPRIRYTGELFF
.	many	TRBV20-1	TRBJ2-5	TGCAGTGCTAGACCTCTCGGACACCCCCAAGAGACCCAGTACTTC	CSARPLGHPQETQYF
TRBD2	few	TRBV4-2	TRBJ2-7	TGTGCCAGCAGCCAAGTGGCGGGGGGGCGTGAGCAGTACTTC	CASSQVAGGREQYF
.	few	TRBV5-1	TRBJ2-6	TGCGCCAGCAGGGAGACAACCCACTCTGGGGCCAACGTCCTGACTTTC	CASRETTHSGANVLTF
TRBD2	few	TRBV6-4	TRBJ2-5	TGTGCCAGCAGTTATAGCTCGCCTAGCGGGGGGGAGACCCAGTACTTC	CASSYSSPSGGETQYF
TRBD2	many	TRBV27	TRBJ2-7	TGTGCCAGCAGTTTATTCCCTGGGACTAGCGGGAGGAGGAACGAGCAGTACTTC	CASSLFPGTSGRRNEQYF
TRBD1	many	TRBV12-3/TRBV12-4	TRBJ1-5	TGTGCCAGCAGTTCGGAAGGTCCAGGGGGTAGTCGCAATCAGCCCCAGCATTTT	CASSSEGPGGSRNQPQHF
TRBD1	.	TRBV6-1	TRBJ2-2	TGTGCCAGCAGCCGGGACAGTGATACCGGGGAGCTGTTTTTT	CASSRDSDTGELFF
TRBD1	many	TRBV6-5	TRBJ2-5	TGTGCCAGCACAAACACGGGACAGGGTAGGGAGACCCAGTACTTC	CASTNTGQGRETQYF
.	many	TRBV12-3/TRBV12-4	TRBJ2-3	TGTGCCAGCAGAAAGACGCGGAGTACGCAGTATTTT	CASRKTRSTQYF